This T cell receptor beta chain was recorded in a study of blood T cell repertoires in COVID-19. Overall study: Specimens from acute and convalescent COVID-19 originated in the United States, Italy and Spain. Nucleic acid was either cDNA or gDNA, and it came from T cells, B-cell-depleted T cells, or PBMCs.

During active infection, Seattle patients enrolled and were then monitored through disease. V lost 4 bases and J lost 3, with 13 bases in between. This CDR3 is built from 15 residues. The germline gives CDR1 LNHDA, CDR2 SQIVND (reference sequence). Measured with immunoSEQ multiplex PCR; TCRdb has only the in-frame clones, and not every one. The table records fewer than 65,000 clones, 80% to 85% of them present only once. Sequenced sample: peripheral blood. The clonotype comes from a man aged 30-40 years with COVID-19, enrolled during active disease. The J gene is TRBJ1-5, the V gene TRBV19; D not resolved. CDR3 loop: CASSTGLRNNQPQHF. CDR3 in DNA: TGTGCCAGTAGTACGGGGTTGCGGAACAATCAGCCCCAGCATTTT.